This T cell receptor beta chain was obtained from a study of CD8 T cells in Susac syndrome. Germline-derived CDR1 and CDR2 are SGHTA and FQGTGA. The trim removed 7 bases at V and 5 bases at J, leaving 5 bases unmatched. The CDR3 contains 15 residues. This clonotype has a handful of counts. An input of roughly 0.5 to 1 ug of RNA was subjected to reverse transcription using random hexamers. An immunoSEQ multiplex PCR generated amplified TCR beta CDR3 products spanning 54 Vbeta and 13 Jbeta. TCRdb reprocessed the immunoSEQ multiplex PCR reads with MiXCR, giving one entry per CDR3 protein. This table holds roughly 150,000 distinct CDR3 sequences, 95% to 96% found once.

Sequences were obtained from CD8+ T cells from PBMCs. The clonotype originates from a human donor with multiple sclerosis. The chain links TRBV7-3 to TRBJ2-1; 13 positions match TRBD2. Here the CDR3 reads CASKLTSGGDNEQFF. The CDR3 bases are TGTGCCAGCAAACTCACTAGCGGGGGGGACAATGAGCAGTTCTTC.